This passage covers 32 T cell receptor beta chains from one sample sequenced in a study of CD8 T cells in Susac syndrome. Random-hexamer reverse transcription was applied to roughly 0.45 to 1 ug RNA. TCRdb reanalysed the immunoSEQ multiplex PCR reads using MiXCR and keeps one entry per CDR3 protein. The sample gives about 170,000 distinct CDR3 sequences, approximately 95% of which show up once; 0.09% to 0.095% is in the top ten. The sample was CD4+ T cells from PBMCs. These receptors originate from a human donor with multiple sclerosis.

The CDR3 reads CASSQEPGTGINEQFF. The CDR3 bases are TGTGCCAGCAGCCAAGAACCTGGGACAGGGATCAATGAGCAGTTCTTC. The chain uses TRBV4-2 and TRBJ2-1; 9 nucleotides align to TRBD1. From germline, CDR1 is LGHNA and CDR2 YNFKEQ. Germline trimming cut 0 bases from V and 6 bases from J; bases unmatched to any gene: 6. The CDR3 contains 16 residues.

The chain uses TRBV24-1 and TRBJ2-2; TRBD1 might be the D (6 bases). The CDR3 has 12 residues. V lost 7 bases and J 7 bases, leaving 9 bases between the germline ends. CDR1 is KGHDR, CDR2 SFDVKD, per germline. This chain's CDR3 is CATRGALGELFF. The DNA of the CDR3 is TGTGCCACCAGGGGGGCCCTCGGGGAGCTGTTTTTT.

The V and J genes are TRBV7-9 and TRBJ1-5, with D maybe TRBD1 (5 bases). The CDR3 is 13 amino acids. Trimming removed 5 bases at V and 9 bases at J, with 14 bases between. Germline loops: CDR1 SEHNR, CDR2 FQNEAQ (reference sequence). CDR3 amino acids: CASSPSGGGPQHF. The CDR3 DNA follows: TGTGCCAGCAGCCCCTCCGGGGGTGGGCCCCAGCATTTT. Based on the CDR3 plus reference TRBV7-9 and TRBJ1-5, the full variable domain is DTGVSQNPRHKITKRGQNVTFRCDPISEHNRLYWYRQTLGQGPEFLTYFQNEAQLEKSRLLSDRFSAERPKGSFSTLEIQRTEQGDSAMYLCASSPSGGGPQHFGDGTRLSIL.

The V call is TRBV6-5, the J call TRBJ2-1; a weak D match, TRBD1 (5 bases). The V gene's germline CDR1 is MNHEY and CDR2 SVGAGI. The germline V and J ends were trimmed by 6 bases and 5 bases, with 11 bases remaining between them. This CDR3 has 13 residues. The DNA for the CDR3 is TGTGCCAGCAGACGGACATTCAACAATGAGCAGTTCTTC. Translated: CASRRTFNNEQFF.

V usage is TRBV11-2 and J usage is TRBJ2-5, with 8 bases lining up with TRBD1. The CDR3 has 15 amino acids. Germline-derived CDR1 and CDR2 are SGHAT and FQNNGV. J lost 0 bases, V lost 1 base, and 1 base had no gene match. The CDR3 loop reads CASSLGDRYQETQYF. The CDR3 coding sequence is TGTGCCAGCAGCTTAGGGGACAGGTACCAAGAGACCCAGTACTTC.

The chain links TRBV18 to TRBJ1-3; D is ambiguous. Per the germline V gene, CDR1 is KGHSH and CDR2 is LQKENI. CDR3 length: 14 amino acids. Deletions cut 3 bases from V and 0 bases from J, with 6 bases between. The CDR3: CASSPASSGNTIYF. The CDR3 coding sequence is TGTGCCAGCTCACCGGCGAGCTCTGGAAACACCATATATTTT.

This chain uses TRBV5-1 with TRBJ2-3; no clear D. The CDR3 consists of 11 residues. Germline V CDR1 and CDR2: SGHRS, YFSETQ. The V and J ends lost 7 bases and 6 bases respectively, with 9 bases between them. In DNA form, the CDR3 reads TGCGCCAGCTCAACCCTCGATACGCAGTATTTT. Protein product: CASSTLDTQYF.

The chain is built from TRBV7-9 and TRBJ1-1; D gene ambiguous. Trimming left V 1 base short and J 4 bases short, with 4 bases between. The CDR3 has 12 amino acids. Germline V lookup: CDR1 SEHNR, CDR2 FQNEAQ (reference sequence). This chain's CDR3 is CASSLGSTEAFF. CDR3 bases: TGTGCCAGCAGCTTAGGAAGCACTGAAGCTTTCTTT.

CDR3 sequence: CASGRSLNTGELFF. Written as DNA, the CDR3 is TGTGCCAGCGGACGTTCTTTAAACACCGGGGAGCTGTTTTTT. The chain carries TRBV12-3 or TRBV12-4 and TRBJ2-2, with D unresolved. V was shortened by 8 bases and J by 2 bases, with 12 bases between the two germline ends. This CDR3 is 14 amino acids long.

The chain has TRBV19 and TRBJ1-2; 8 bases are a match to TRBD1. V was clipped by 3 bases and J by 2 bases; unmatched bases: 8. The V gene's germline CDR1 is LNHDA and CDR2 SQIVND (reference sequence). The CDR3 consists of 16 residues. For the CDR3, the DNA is TGTGCCAGTAGTATCGCGAACAGGGGGATCAACTATGGCTACACCTTC. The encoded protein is CASSIANRGINYGYTF.

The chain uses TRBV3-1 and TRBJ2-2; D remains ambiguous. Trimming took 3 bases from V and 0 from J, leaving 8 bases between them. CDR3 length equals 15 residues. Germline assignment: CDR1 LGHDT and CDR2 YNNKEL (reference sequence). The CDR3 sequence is CASSHLLANTGELFF. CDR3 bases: TGTGCCAGCAGCCACCTCCTGGCGAACACCGGGGAGCTGTTTTTT. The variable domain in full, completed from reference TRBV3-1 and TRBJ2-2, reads DTAVSQTPKYLVTQMGNDKSIKCEQNLGHDTMYWYKQDSKKFLKIMFSYNNKELIINETVPNRFSPKSPDKAHLNLHINSLELGDSAVYFCASSHLLANTGELFFGEGSRLTVL.

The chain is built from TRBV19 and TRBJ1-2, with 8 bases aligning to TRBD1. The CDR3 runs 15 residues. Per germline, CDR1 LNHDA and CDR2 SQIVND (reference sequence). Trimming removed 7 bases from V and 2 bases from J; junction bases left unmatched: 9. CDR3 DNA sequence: TGTGCCAGTACCAAAGGGACAGGACTAAACTATGGCTACACCTTC. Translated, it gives CASTKGTGLNYGYTF.

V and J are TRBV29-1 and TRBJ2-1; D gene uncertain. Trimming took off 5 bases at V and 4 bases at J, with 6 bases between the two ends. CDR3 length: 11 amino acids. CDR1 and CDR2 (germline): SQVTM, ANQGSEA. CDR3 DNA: TGCAGCGTTTCAAGGTACAATGAGCAGTTCTTC. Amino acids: CSVSRYNEQFF.

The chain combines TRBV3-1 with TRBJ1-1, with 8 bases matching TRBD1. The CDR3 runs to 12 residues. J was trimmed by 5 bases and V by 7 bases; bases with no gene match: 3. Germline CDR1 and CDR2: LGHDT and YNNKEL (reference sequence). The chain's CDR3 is CASTHRGTEAFF. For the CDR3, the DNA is TGTGCCAGCACCCACAGGGGGACTGAAGCTTTCTTT.

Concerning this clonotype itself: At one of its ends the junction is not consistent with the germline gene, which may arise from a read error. CDR3 amino acids: CASSARGTTTGELFF. In DNA form, the CDR3 reads TGTGCCAGCAGTGCGCGGGGGACCACCACCGGGGAGTTGTTTTTT. V is TRBV2 and J is TRBJ2-2, with 7 positions matching TRBD2. The CDR3 length is 15 residues. Germline loops: CDR1 SNHLY, CDR2 FYNNEI.

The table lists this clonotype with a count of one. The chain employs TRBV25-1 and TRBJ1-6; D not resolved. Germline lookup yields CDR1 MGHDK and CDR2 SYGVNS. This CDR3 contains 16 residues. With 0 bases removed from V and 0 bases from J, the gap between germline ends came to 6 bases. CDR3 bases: TGTGCCAGCAGTGAATATGACGGCTCCTATAATTCACCCCTCCACTTT. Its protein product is CASSEYDGSYNSPLHF.

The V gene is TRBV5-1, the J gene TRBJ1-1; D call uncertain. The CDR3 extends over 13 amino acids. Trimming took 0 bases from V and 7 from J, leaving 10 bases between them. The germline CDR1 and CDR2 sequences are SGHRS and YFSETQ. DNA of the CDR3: TGCGCCAGCAGCTTGGCCGAACGTGGTGAAGCTTTCTTT. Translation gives CASSLAERGEAFF.

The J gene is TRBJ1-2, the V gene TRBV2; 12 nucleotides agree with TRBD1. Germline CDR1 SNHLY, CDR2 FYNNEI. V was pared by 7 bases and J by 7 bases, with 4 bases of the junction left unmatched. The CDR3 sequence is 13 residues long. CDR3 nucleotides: TGTGCCAGCAAACTGGGACAGGGGGCTGGCTACACCTTC. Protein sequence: CASKLGQGAGYTF.

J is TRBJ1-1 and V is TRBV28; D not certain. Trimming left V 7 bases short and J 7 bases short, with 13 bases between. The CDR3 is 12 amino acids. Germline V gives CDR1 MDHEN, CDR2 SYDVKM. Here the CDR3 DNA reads TGTGCCAGCACCCTCAGCCAAGGTGAAGCTTTCTTT. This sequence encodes CASTLSQGEAFF.

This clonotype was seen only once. CDR3 region: CASSSRGTGLDSPLHF. DNA of the CDR3: TGTGCCAGCAGTTCCCGCGGCACAGGGCTGGATTCACCCCTCCACTTT. The chain carries TRBV6-6 and TRBJ1-6; tentatively, D is TRBD1 (6 bases). The V gene lost 4 bases and the J gene lost 8 bases, with 18 bases spanning the gap. Germline CDR1 is MNHNY and CDR2 is SVGAGI (reference sequence). The CDR3 is 16 residues long.

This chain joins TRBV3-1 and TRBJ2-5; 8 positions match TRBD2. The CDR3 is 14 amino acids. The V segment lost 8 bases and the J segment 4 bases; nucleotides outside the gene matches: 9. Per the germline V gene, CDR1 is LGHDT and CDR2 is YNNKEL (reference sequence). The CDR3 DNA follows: TGTGCCAGCGGTGGCGGGGGGCCGATAGAGACCCAGTACTTC. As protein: CASGGGGPIETQYF.

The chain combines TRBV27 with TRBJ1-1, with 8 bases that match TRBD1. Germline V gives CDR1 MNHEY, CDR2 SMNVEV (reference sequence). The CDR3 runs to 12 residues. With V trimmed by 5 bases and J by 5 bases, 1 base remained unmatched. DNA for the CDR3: TGTGCCAGCAGTACAGGGGGGACTGAAGCTTTCTTT. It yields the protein CASSTGGTEAFF.

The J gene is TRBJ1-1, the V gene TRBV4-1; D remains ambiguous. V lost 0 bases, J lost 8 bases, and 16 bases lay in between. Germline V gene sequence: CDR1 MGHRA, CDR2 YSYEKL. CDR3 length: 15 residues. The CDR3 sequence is CASSQDGTVGWEAFF. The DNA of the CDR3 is TGCGCCAGCAGCCAAGATGGTACGGTGGGGTGGGAAGCTTTCTTT.

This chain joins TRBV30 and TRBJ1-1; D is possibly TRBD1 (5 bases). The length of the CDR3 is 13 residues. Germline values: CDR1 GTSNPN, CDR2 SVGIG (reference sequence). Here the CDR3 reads CASQRSGDTEAFF. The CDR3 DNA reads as TGTGCTTCGCAAAGGTCGGGGGATACTGAAGCTTTCTTT.

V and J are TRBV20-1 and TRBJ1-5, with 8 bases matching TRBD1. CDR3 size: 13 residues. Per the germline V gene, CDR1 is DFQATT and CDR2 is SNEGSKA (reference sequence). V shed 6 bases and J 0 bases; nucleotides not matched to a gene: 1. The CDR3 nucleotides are TGCAGTGCCAGGGGGCATAGCAATCAGCCCCAGCATTTT. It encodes CSARGHSNQPQHF.

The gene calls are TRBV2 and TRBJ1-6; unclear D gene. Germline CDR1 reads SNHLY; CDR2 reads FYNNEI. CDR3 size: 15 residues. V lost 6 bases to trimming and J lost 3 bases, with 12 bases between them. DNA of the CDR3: TGTGCCAGCAGCCCCGGACGGAGCTATAATTCACCCCTCCACTTT. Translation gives CASSPGRSYNSPLHF.

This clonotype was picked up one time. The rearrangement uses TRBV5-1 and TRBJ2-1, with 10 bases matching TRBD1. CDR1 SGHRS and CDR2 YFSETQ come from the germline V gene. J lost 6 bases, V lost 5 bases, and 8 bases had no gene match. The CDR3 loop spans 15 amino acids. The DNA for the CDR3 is TGCGCCAGCAGACACCGGGACAGGGGACTCAATGAGCAGTTCTTC. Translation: CASRHRDRGLNEQFF.

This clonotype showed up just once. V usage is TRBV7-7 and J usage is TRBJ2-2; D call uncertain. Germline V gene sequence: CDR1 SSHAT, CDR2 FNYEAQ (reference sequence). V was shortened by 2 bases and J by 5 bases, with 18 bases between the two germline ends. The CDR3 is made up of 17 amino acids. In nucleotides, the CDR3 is TGTGCCAGCAGCTTAAGAATAGGGAAGTTTGAGACCGGGGAGCTGTTTTTT. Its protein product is CASSLRIGKFETGELFF.

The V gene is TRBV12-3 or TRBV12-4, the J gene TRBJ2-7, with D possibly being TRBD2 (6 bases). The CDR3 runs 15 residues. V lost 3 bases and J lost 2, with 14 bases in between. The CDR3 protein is CASSFVGGPPYEQYF. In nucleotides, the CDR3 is TGTGCCAGCAGTTTCGTGGGAGGCCCCCCCTACGAGCAGTACTTC.

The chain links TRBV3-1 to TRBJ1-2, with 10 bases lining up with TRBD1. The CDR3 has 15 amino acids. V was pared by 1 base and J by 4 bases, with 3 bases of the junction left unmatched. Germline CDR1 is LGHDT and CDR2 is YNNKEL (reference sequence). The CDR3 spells CASSQGDRGGYGYTF. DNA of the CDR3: TGTGCCAGCAGCCAAGGGGACAGGGGAGGCTATGGCTACACCTTC. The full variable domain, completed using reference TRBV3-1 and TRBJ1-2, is DTAVSQTPKYLVTQMGNDKSIKCEQNLGHDTMYWYKQDSKKFLKIMFSYNNKELIINETVPNRFSPKSPDKAHLNLHINSLELGDSAVYFCASSQGDRGGYGYTFGSGTRLTVV.

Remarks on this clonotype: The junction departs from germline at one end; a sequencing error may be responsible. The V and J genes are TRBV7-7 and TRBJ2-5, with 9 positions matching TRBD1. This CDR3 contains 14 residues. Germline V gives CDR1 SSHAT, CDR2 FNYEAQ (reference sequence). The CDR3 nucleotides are TGTGCTAGCAGCTCACAGGGGGCGGTGAAGACCCAGTACTTC. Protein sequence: CASSSQGAVKTQYF.

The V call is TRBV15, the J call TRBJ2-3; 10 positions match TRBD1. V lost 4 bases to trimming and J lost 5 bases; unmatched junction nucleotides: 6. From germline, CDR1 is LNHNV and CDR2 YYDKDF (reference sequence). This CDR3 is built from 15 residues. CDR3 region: CATSTPGQGKDTQYF. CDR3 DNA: TGTGCCACCAGCACCCCGGGACAGGGGAAAGATACGCAGTATTTT.